The 10 T cell receptor beta chains below all came from one sample that was sequenced in a study of blood T cell repertoires in COVID-19 (TCRdb year 2020). Library creation used the immunoSEQ multiplex PCR assay. Not all clones reach the TCRdb copy of this immuneACCESS table, which keeps in-frame sequences only. Checked studies attribute under half of the gap to unresolved V genes and leave the rest unexplained. This sample holds about 300,000 clones; roughly 90% were observed only once. The top ten constitute 2.2% of the sample. Material for sequencing was peripheral blood. These receptors were taken from a woman in her 30s with COVID-19, enrolled during active disease.

This chain joins TRBV5-4 and TRBJ2-2, with no clear D. Trimming stripped 1 base from V and 4 bases from J, with 5 bases between. There are 13 residues in the CDR3. Germline-derived CDR1 and CDR2 are SGHNT and YYREEE (reference sequence). The CDR3 bases are TGTGCCAGCAGCTTGCTCCCCACCGGGGAGCTGTTTTTT. Translating gives CASSLLPTGELFF.

This clone appeared a single time. The chain uses TRBV29-1 and TRBJ2-1; D remains ambiguous. Germline CDR1 SQVTM, CDR2 ANQGSEA. Trimming removed 4 bases from V and 0 bases from J, with 7 bases in between. The CDR3 covers 13 residues. CDR3 coding DNA: TGCAGCGTTGCGGAGAGCTCCTACAATGAGCAGTTCTTC. The encoded protein is CSVAESSYNEQFF.

The J gene is TRBJ1-3, the V gene TRBV28, with 7 bases lining up with TRBD1. The CDR3 runs to 19 residues. V shed 8 bases, J shed 0 bases, and the junction held 19 bases outside the gene matches. Germline CDR1 reads MDHEN; CDR2 reads SYDVKM. The CDR3 DNA reads as TGTGCCAGCCCTCCCTCGGGGACAGTCCCCAATCTCTCTGGAAACACCATATATTTT. Its protein is CASPPSGTVPNLSGNTIYF.

This clone was observed a single time. This rearrangement joins TRBV28 to TRBJ1-2, with 11 bases matching TRBD1. This CDR3 spans 15 amino acids. J lost 3 bases, V lost 5 bases, and 5 bases had no gene match. Germline V lookup: CDR1 MDHEN, CDR2 SYDVKM. The CDR3 DNA reads as TGTGCCAGCAGTCCTGGACAGGGGGCGGACTATGGCTACACCTTC. Translating it yields CASSPGQGADYGYTF.

Concerning this clone itself: At the DNA level, this CDR3 is encoded by other sequences in the same sample as well. The rearrangement uses TRBV18 and TRBJ1-5; 7 bases agree with TRBD1. Per the germline V gene, CDR1 is KGHSH and CDR2 is LQKENI. V was clipped by 3 bases and J by 2 bases; unmatched bases: 4. The CDR3 loop spans 15 amino acids. CDR3 bases: TGTGCCAGCTCACCGTCCGGACAGGGCAATCAGCCCCAGCATTTT. This gives the protein CASSPSGQGNQPQHF.

The chain links TRBV20-1 to TRBJ2-1, with a possible D match to TRBD2 (7 bases). The CDR3 sequence is 15 residues long. With 3 bases removed from V and 7 bases from J, the gap between germline ends came to 19 bases. The germline gives CDR1 DFQATT, CDR2 SNEGSKA (reference sequence). This CDR3 reads CSASSGGLLGNEQFF. Written as DNA, the CDR3 is TGCAGTGCTAGTTCGGGGGGCCTTCTCGGGAATGAGCAGTTCTTC.

The chain joins TRBV3-1 (or the pseudogene TRBV3-2) to TRBJ2-2; 8 bases match TRBD2. This CDR3 comprises 14 residues. The germline gives CDR1 LGHDT, CDR2 YNNKEL (reference sequence). With 4 bases clipped from V and 4 bases from J, the junction kept 2 bases outside the gene matches. In DNA form, the CDR3 reads TGTGCCAGCAGCCCGGGGGGGGGCACCGGGGAGCTGTTTTTT. This translates into CASSPGGGTGELFF.

The chain joins TRBV28 to TRBJ2-2; 7 bases align to TRBD1. The CDR3 sequence is 14 residues long. Trimming cost V 10 bases and J 0 bases; bases outside gene matches: 5. Germline CDR1 is MDHEN and CDR2 is SYDVKM. CDR3 loop: CAITDRTNTGELFF. The DNA for the CDR3 is TGTGCCATCACGGACAGGACGAACACCGGGGAGCTGTTTTTT.

This sequence joins TRBV5-5 and TRBJ2-7; D not certain. CDR3 length: 13 amino acids. Germline lookup yields CDR1 SGHKS and CDR2 YYEKEE (reference sequence). V was clipped by 4 bases and J by 7 bases, with 15 bases between them. This CDR3 reads CASSPPGALEQYF. CDR3 sequence (DNA): TGTGCCAGCAGCCCCCCCGGAGCATTGGAGCAGTACTTC.

The J gene is TRBJ1-1, the V gene TRBV25-1, with 11 positions matching TRBD1. The CDR3 is made up of 16 amino acids. Trimming removed 0 bases from V and 5 bases from J; junction bases left unmatched: 5. Germline CDR1 reads MGHDK; CDR2 reads SYGVNS. The CDR3 is CASSEYRTGGTTEAFF. The CDR3 coding sequence is TGTGCCAGCAGTGAATATCGGACAGGGGGCACAACTGAAGCTTTCTTT.